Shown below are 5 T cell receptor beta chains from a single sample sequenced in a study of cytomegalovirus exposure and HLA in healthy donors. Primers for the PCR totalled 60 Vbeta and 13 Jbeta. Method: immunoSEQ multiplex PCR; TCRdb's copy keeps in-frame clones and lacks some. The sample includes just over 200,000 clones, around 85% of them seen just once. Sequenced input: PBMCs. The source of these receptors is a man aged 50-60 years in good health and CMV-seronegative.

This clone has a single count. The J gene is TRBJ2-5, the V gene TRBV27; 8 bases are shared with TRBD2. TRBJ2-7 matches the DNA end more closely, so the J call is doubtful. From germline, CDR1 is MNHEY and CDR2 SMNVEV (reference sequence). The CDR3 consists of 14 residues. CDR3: CASSLAGGVSEQYF. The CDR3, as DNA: TGTGCCAGCAGTTTAGCGGGAGGTGTTTCCGAGCAGTACTTC.

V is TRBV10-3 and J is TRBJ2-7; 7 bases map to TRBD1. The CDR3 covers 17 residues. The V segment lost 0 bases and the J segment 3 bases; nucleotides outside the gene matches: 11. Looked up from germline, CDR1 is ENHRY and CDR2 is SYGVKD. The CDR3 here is CAISESTSGRGIYEQYF. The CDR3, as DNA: TGTGCCATCAGTGAGTCGACCAGCGGCAGGGGGATCTACGAGCAGTACTTC.

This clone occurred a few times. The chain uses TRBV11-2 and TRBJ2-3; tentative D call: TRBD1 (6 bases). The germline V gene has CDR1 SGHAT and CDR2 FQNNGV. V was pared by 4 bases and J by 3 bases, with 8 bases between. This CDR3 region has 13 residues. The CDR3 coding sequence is TGTGCCAGCAGCTCACAGGGAACAGATACGCAGTATTTT. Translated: CASSSQGTDTQYF.

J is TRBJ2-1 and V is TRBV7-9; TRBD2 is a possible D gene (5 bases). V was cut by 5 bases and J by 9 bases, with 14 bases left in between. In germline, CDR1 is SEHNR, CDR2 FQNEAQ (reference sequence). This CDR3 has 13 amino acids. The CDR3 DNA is TGTGCCAGCAGCCTATTACGGGATTCTGAGCAGTTCTTC. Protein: CASSLLRDSEQFF.

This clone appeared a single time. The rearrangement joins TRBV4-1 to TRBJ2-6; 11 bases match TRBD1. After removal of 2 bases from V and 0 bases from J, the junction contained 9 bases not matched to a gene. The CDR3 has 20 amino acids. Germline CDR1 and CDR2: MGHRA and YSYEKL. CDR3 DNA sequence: TGCGCCAGCAGCCAAAGGGGGACAGGGGGGGTAGGCTCTGGGGCCAACGTCCTGACTTTC. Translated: CASSQRGTGGVGSGANVLTF.